Reported below is one T cell receptor beta chain. The CDR3 extends over 15 amino acids. V dropped 4 bases and J dropped 4 bases, with 14 bases sitting between them. CDR1 and CDR2 from the germline V gene are SGHVS and FQNEAQ. The entry originates in a study of T cell changes during pregnancy in multiple sclerosis. Assay used: immunoSEQ multiplex PCR; TCRdb lists only in-frame clones, some missing. The table has fewer than 55,000 clones, around 90% seen once. The chain employs TRBV7-8 and TRBJ1-5; unclear D gene. Sequenced material: peripheral blood, taken after pregnancy. This receptor was taken from a female donor in good health, enrolled as a control in a pregnancy study. The CDR3 DNA reads TGTGCCAGCAGCTACGGTCCGGGGAGGAATCAGCCCCAGCATTTT. Residues: CASSYGPGRNQPQHF.